Listed here is a single T cell receptor (beta chain). Its target is unknown. The record originates from a study of tissue T cells after allogeneic stem cell transplantation. Across the study: Pathologist review favored tissue samples showing histologically apparent lymphocytes.

Germline values: CDR1 GTSNPN, CDR2 SVGIG (reference sequence). The CDR3 totals 13 residues. The V and J ends lost 3 bases and 1 base respectively, with 6 bases between them. Sequencing used immunoSEQ multiplex PCR; TCRdb keeps in-frame clones, though not all of them. The data contain thousands of clones, 55% to 75% of them singletons. Study conclusions and caveats: Motif-based clustering found tissue-specific repertoire signatures shared across patients, though few clones were shared.

The chain combines TRBV30 with TRBJ2-2; unclear D gene. This clonotype originated in a female donor of 60 years or more with lung cancer. The source was tissue from the esophagus, collected at autopsy. CDR3 sequence reads: CAWRGLNTGELFF. The CDR3 bases are TGTGCCTGGAGGGGCCTGAACACCGGGGAGCTGTTTTTT.